This TCR beta chain was found in a study of Ad26.COV2.S vaccination and SARS-CoV-2 variants. Study results and caveats: Placebo recipients showed lower spike-specific TCR breadth than vaccinees.

Regarding this clone: No antigen is known for it.

The J segment lost 6 bases and the V segment lost 0 bases, leaving 9 bases of the junction unmatched. This CDR3 is built from 17 residues. Per the germline V gene, CDR1 is LGHDT and CDR2 is YNNKEL (reference sequence). Some clones are missing from TCRdb's copy, which holds only in-frame ones; the method was immunoSEQ multiplex PCR. The sample carries 75,000 to 100,000 clones, roughly 84% recorded once. V gene TRBV3-1 (or the pseudogene TRBV3-2) combines with J gene TRBJ2-3, with 10 bases aligning to TRBD2. The material sequenced was peripheral blood, taken after recovery from COVID-19. This sequence was found in a human donor who had recovered from COVID-19. Here the CDR3 reads CASSQDFGLAVRDTQYF. In nucleotides, the CDR3 is TGTGCCAGCAGCCAAGATTTCGGACTAGCGGTACGGGATACGCAGTATTTT.